This T cell receptor (beta chain) was obtained from a study of cytomegalovirus exposure and HLA in healthy donors. Study in general: Some 85 million unique TCRs, all from HLA-typed donors, were included in an early release of the data. Overall study results and limits: Later analysis identified a missense DCLRE1C variant that was linked to TCR beta V- and J-gene trimming.

The PCR contained 60 Vbeta and 13 Jbeta primers. Generated by immunoSEQ multiplex PCR, the TCRdb table keeps only in-frame clones and is missing some. The sample contains some 90,000 clones, over 70% of which appear only once. In this sample, this clone turned up once. Its specificity is not known. Donors were ostensibly healthy at sampling, although undocumented immune exposures were probable. The specimen was PBMCs. This TCR derives from a boy aged 5 to 17 in good health and CMV-seronegative.

The CDR3 DNA sequence: TGTGCCAGCAGCTTAGTCGCAGGGGGCTGGAACGAGCAGTACTTC. Encoded protein: CASSLVAGGWNEQYF. This chain joins TRBV7-6 and TRBJ2-7, with 8 bases aligning to TRBD1. This CDR3 is built from 15 residues. V lost 1 base, J lost 5 bases, and 7 bases stayed unmatched. CDR1 and CDR2 (germline): SGHVS, FNYEAQ.